This T cell receptor beta chain was documented in a study of cytomegalovirus exposure and HLA in healthy donors. In the case of this clone: The antigen is undetermined.

Primers for the PCR totalled 60 Vbeta and 13 Jbeta. Original analysis: In a later analysis, around 87 million unique TCR beta chains included roughly 11 million shared by two or more donors. Clones were sequenced by immunoSEQ multiplex PCR, and TCRdb holds only the in-frame ones, with some missing. V, J and clone size are taken as reported in that table, and D and trimming were inferred from the DNA itself. The sample has 150,000 to 200,000 clones, roughly 85% seen once. Study-level points and caveats: Another analysis was done later, and it associated around 16,000 TCR beta sequences with HLA alleles at 0.05 false discovery rate. Presence/absence analysis assumed near-uniform sequencing depth across donors.

The sequence was obtained from a man between 40 and 49 years old in good health and CMV-seronegative. The specimen sequenced was PBMCs.

The CDR3 region is CASRSRTGGNQPQHF. CDR3 nucleotide sequence: TGTGCCAGCAGGTCTAGGACAGGGGGCAATCAGCCCCAGCATTTT. The chain joins TRBV28 to TRBJ1-5, with 9 positions matching TRBD1. The CDR3 has 15 amino acids. Trimming removed 6 bases from V and 2 bases from J; junction bases left unmatched: 5. Germline CDR1 is MDHEN and CDR2 is SYDVKM.